Reported below is one TCR beta chain. Specified treatment: randomized to nivolumab then ipilimumab (arm A) or the reverse (arm B). The V end was cut by 6 bases, the J end by 3 bases, with 15 bases between. The germline V gene encodes CDR1 MGHDK and CDR2 SYGVNS. This CDR3 is built from 14 residues. This sample is part of a study of sequential checkpoint blockade in melanoma. Clones were sequenced by immunoSEQ multiplex PCR, and TCRdb holds only the in-frame ones, with some missing. The table lists about 1,700 clones, around four fifths of them singletons. The specimen comprised CD8+ T cells sorted from blood (inferred from file names), sampled from a patient given nivolumab and ipilimumab in sequence. This sequence originates from a human donor with melanoma. The rearrangement links TRBV25-1 to TRBJ2-7, with D tentatively TRBD1 (6 bases). CDR3 region: CASSPRGQFYEQYF. CDR3 DNA: TGTGCCAGCAGCCCGCGCGGACAGTTCTACGAGCAGTACTTC.